Listed below are T cell receptor beta chains from one sample, sequenced in a study of blood T cell repertoires in COVID-19. Assay: immunoSEQ multiplex PCR; the TCRdb copy retains only in-frame clones and omits some. The data contain around 120,000 clones, almost 90% of them singletons. The source material was peripheral blood. The origin of the receptors is a woman in her forties or fifties with active or convalescent COVID-19. Each CDR3 is given with its conserved first and last residue. D genes are given only for firm matches. Clone sizes are given selectively: once, few, many, or a class where the clone is expanded.

V	size	J	D	CDR3	DNA
TRBV10-1	NA	TRBJ2-4	TRBD1	CASKRRGQVAKNIQYF	TGCGCCAGCAAAAGAAGGGGGCAGGTGGCCAAAAACATTCAGTACTTC
TRBV7-2	NA	TRBJ1-2	NA	CASSSGTNYGYTF	TGTGCCAGCAGCTCGGGAACCAACTATGGCTACACCTTC
TRBV12-5	NA	TRBJ2-3	NA	CASGFGPPVSSDTQYF	TGTGCTAGTGGTTTTGGGCCCCCCGTTTCCTCAGATACGCAGTATTTT
TRBV18	NA	TRBJ2-7	TRBD1	CASSPGQGRISYEQYF	TGTGCCAGCTCACCCGGACAGGGAAGGATCTCCTACGAGCAGTACTTC
TRBV4-1	NA	TRBJ2-2	TRBD1	CASRMGQGAMNTGELFF	TGCGCCAGCAGAATGGGACAGGGGGCTATGAACACCGGGGAGCTGTTTTTT
TRBV18	NA	TRBJ2-5	NA	CASSPLQETETQYF	TGTGCCAGCTCACCGTTACAGGAGACGGAGACCCAGTACTTC
TRBV19	NA	TRBJ1-4	TRBD1	CASHRDSSNEKLFF	TGTGCCAGTCATAGGGACAGCTCTAATGAAAAACTGTTTTTT
TRBV27	once	TRBJ2-7	TRBD2	CASGPAPGLNEQYF	TGTGCCAGCGGTCCCGCTCCGGGACTAAACGAGCAGTACTTC
TRBV7-9	few	TRBJ1-1	NA	CASSPHGEEAFF	TGTGCCAGCAGCCCCCACGGGGAAGAAGCTTTCTTT
TRBV2	NA	TRBJ2-7	NA	CASRATGSSYEQYF	TGTGCCAGCAGAGCCACAGGGAGCTCCTACGAGCAGTACTTC
TRBV28	NA	TRBJ2-5	TRBD1	CASKTGDRGETQYF	TGTGCCAGCAAAACCGGGGACAGGGGAGAGACCCAGTACTTC
TRBV15	NA	TRBJ1-3	TRBD1	CATSRFDRAVSGNTIYF	TGTGCCACCAGCAGGTTCGACAGGGCGGTCTCTGGAAACACCATATATTTT
TRBV6-6	NA	TRBJ1-1	TRBD1	CASKKGQGRTEAFF	TGTGCCAGCAAGAAGGGACAGGGGCGGACTGAAGCTTTCTTT
TRBV3-1/TRBV3-2	NA	TRBJ2-5	NA	CASSLLAGLQETQYF	TGTGCCAGCAGCCTTCTCGCGGGACTCCAAGAGACCCAGTACTTC
TRBV29-1	NA	TRBJ1-4	TRBD1	CSVSPGQGAKLFF	TGCAGCGTTTCCCCGGGACAGGGGGCAAAACTGTTTTTT
TRBV5-1	NA	TRBJ2-1	TRBD2	CASSLLAGARGNEQFF	TGCGCCAGCAGCTTGCTAGCGGGAGCGAGGGGCAATGAGCAGTTCTTC
TRBV11-2	NA	TRBJ2-5	NA	CASSLAFGPQETQYF	TGTGCCAGCAGCTTAGCGTTTGGCCCTCAAGAGACCCAGTACTTC
TRBV11-3	NA	TRBJ2-3	NA	CASSSGVSTDTQYF	TGTGCCAGCAGCTCCGGGGTTAGCACAGATACGCAGTATTTT
TRBV9	NA	TRBJ1-1	NA	CASSERHMNTEAFF	TGTGCCAGCAGCGAGAGACACATGAACACTGAAGCTTTCTTT
TRBV30	NA	TRBJ2-7	TRBD2	CAWNRQGLAAYEQYF	TGTGCCTGGAACAGGCAGGGACTAGCGGCGTACGAGCAGTACTTC
TRBV19	NA	TRBJ2-1	TRBD2	CASSIDSGRAVNEQFF	TGTGCCAGTAGTATAGATAGCGGGAGGGCCGTAAATGAGCAGTTCTTC
TRBV11-1	few	TRBJ2-7	TRBD2	CASSGLAGGFYEQYF	TGTGCCAGCAGCGGGCTAGCGGGAGGGTTCTACGAGCAGTACTTC
TRBV10-3	NA	TRBJ1-1	TRBD1	CAISRDRGPTEAFF	TGTGCCATCTCCCGGGACAGGGGGCCCACTGAAGCTTTCTTT
TRBV28	NA	TRBJ2-7	TRBD1	CASKLLRDRVNEQYF	TGTGCCAGCAAATTACTCCGGGACAGGGTGAACGAGCAGTACTTC
TRBV5-6	NA	TRBJ2-1	TRBD2	CASSLAMRESIYNEQFF	TGTGCCAGCAGCTTGGCCATGCGGGAGTCCATATACAATGAGCAGTTCTTC
TRBV27	NA	TRBJ1-5	TRBD1	CASSFSVPGQWGGSNQPQHF	TGTGCCAGCAGTTTCTCCGTTCCGGGACAGTGGGGAGGAAGCAATCAGCCCCAGCATTTT
TRBV6-6	NA	TRBJ2-7	NA	CASSYSAGPYEQYF	TGTGCCAGCAGTTACTCTGCGGGACCCTACGAGCAGTACTTC
TRBV12-5	NA	TRBJ2-5	NA	CASAQGNQETQYF	TGTGCTAGTGCCCAGGGCAACCAAGAGACCCAGTACTTC
TRBV7-3	NA	TRBJ1-1	NA	CASSLFLRAADTEAFF	TGTGCCAGCAGCTTATTCTTGCGTGCCGCGGACACTGAAGCTTTCTTT
TRBV18	NA	TRBJ1-2	NA	CASSPIGGNYGYTF	TGTGCCAGCTCACCAATCGGGGGGAACTATGGCTACACCTTC
TRBV27	NA	TRBJ2-4	TRBD2	CASSPLTSGGASVQYF	TGTGCCAGCAGTCCCCTGACTAGCGGGGGGGCCTCGGTTCAGTACTTC
TRBV3-1/TRBV3-2	NA	TRBJ2-3	TRBD2	CASSQDHWGLAGGVTQYF	TGTGCCAGCAGCCAAGACCACTGGGGACTAGCGGGAGGGGTTACGCAGTATTTT
TRBV5-4	NA	TRBJ2-1	NA	CASSFDFGSYNEQFF	TGTGCCAGCAGCTTTGACTTTGGCTCCTACAATGAGCAGTTCTTC
TRBV2	NA	TRBJ2-5	NA	CASRVVRTQETQYF	TGTGCCAGCAGAGTGGTAAGAACGCAGGAGACCCAGTACTTC
TRBV27	NA	TRBJ1-4	TRBD1	CASARQGTITDEKLFF	TGTGCCAGCGCCCGACAGGGTACAATTACTGATGAAAAACTGTTTTTT
TRBV7-9	NA	TRBJ2-3	NA	CASSRRAGGDTQYF	TGTGCCAGCAGCAGGAGGGCCGGAGGGGATACGCAGTATTTT
TRBV5-1	NA	TRBJ1-2	NA	CASSWGPTGPNYGYTF	TGCGCCAGCAGCTGGGGCCCGACAGGTCCTAACTATGGCTACACCTTC
TRBV6-1	NA	TRBJ2-5	NA	CASIERETQYF	TGTGCCAGCATTGAACGAGAGACCCAGTACTTC
TRBV7-9	NA	TRBJ2-3	NA	CASSLGQRTDTQYF	TGTGCCAGCAGCCTAGGACAGCGCACAGATACGCAGTATTTT
TRBV7-9	NA	TRBJ2-1	NA	CASSATSKPRGSYNEQFF	TGTGCCAGCAGCGCGACTAGTAAGCCCCGGGGGTCCTACAATGAGCAGTTCTTC
TRBV3-1/TRBV3-2	once	TRBJ2-1	TRBD2	CATCSGGRNEQFF	TGTGCCACCTGCTCGGGAGGAAGGAATGAGCAGTTCTTC
TRBV28	NA	TRBJ2-3	NA	CATRLIPTDTQYF	TGTGCCACCCGACTCATCCCCACAGATACGCAGTATTTT
TRBV10-3	NA	TRBJ1-5	NA	CAINDRRNQPQHF	TGTGCCATCAACGACAGACGCAATCAGCCCCAGCATTTT
TRBV7-9	NA	TRBJ2-5	TRBD1	CASTRTGDIETQYF	TGTGCCAGCACAAGGACAGGTGACATAGAGACCCAGTACTTC
TRBV28	NA	TRBJ2-6	TRBD1	CASRVTGVFFSGANVLTF	TGTGCCAGCAGAGTCACAGGGGTTTTTTTCTCTGGGGCCAACGTCCTGACTTTC
TRBV28	NA	TRBJ1-5	NA	CASSLGGVQPQHF	TGTGCCAGCAGTTTGGGAGGGGTCCAGCCCCAGCATTTT
TRBV4-1	NA	TRBJ1-2	NA	CASSRDSYGYTF	TGCGCCAGCAGCCGAGACAGCTATGGCTACACCTTC
TRBV7-2	NA	TRBJ2-2	NA	CASKRVTGELFF	TGTGCCAGCAAGAGAGTAACCGGGGAGCTGTTTTTT
TRBV30	NA	TRBJ1-5	NA	CAWRPEGFGQPQHF	TGTGCCTGGAGGCCCGAGGGATTCGGTCAGCCCCAGCATTTT
TRBV7-9	NA	TRBJ2-3	TRBD2	CASSPKRGLAGANSDTQYF	TGTGCCAGCAGCCCAAAACGGGGACTAGCGGGTGCAAATTCGGATACGCAGTATTTT
TRBV11-3	NA	TRBJ2-3	NA	CASSLGIGEADTQYF	TGTGCCAGCAGCTTAGGGATCGGGGAGGCAGATACGCAGTATTTT
TRBV30	NA	TRBJ1-4	NA	CAWSLLGEALFF	TGTGCCTGGAGTCTCCTTGGGGAGGCACTGTTTTTT
TRBV11-2	NA	TRBJ1-1	TRBD1	CASSFNPAGGTEAFF	TGTGCCAGCAGCTTTAACCCAGCAGGGGGCACTGAAGCTTTCTTT
TRBV28	NA	TRBJ2-1	TRBD2	CASRAGTSGYNEQFF	TGTGCCAGCAGAGCCGGGACTAGCGGCTACAATGAGCAGTTCTTC
TRBV28	NA	TRBJ1-5	NA	CASSGSQPQHF	TGTGCCAGCAGCGGGAGTCAGCCCCAGCATTTT
TRBV6-5	NA	TRBJ1-1	NA	CASFRGNTEAFF	TGTGCCAGCTTCAGGGGGAACACTGAAGCTTTCTTT
TRBV5-1	NA	TRBJ1-1	TRBD1	CASSSIQGMNTEAFF	TGCGCCAGCAGCTCTATACAGGGGATGAACACTGAAGCTTTCTTT
TRBV7-9	NA	TRBJ2-7	NA	CASSLGPGPYEQYF	TGTGCCAGCAGCTTAGGGCCAGGGCCCTACGAGCAGTACTTC
TRBV11-2	NA	TRBJ2-3	TRBD2	CASSTPSGTTDTQYF	TGTGCCAGCAGCACGCCTAGCGGGACAACAGATACGCAGTATTTT